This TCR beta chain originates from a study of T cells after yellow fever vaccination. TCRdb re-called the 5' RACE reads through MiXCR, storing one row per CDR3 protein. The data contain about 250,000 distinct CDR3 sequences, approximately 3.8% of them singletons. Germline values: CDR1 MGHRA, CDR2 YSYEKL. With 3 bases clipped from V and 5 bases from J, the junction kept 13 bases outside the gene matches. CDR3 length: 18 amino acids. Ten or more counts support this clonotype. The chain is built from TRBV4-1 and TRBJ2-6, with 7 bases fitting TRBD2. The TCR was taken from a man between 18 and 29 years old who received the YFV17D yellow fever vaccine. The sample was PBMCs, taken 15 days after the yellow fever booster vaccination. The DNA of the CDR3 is TGCGCCAGCAGCCAGCGGGGGTCTGTTGTCGCGAGGGCCAACGTCCTGACTTTC. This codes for CASSQRGSVVARANVLTF.